This T cell receptor beta chain was identified during a study of T cell repertoires in cytomegalovirus infection. Study background: Evidence of both CMV infection and a matching HLA type came from public TCR beta signatures.

Trimming stripped 1 base from V and 0 bases from J, with 18 bases between. The germline V gene encodes CDR1 MDHEN and CDR2 SYDVKM. The CDR3 is 18 residues long. A word on this clonotype: The target antigen is unknown.

TCRdb reprocessed the reads with MiXCR, giving one entry per CDR3 protein. Of 560,000 or so distinct CDR3 sequences listed, about 15% are singletons. General study results and limits: Ex vivo, HLA-C-restricted CMV-specific TCR beta clonotypes prevailed over the rest of the response.

This receptor was obtained from a human donor in good health (CMV status not recorded). Some clones in this sample may be carry-over from other donors' samples. Material: CD8+ T cells from PBMCs. This chain uses TRBV28 with TRBJ1-1; D unclear. CDR3 region: CASSLFGEGGFMNTEAFF. For the CDR3, the DNA is TGTGCCAGCAGTTTATTTGGGGAGGGAGGTTTTATGAACACTGAAGCTTTCTTT.